The TCR beta chain described here comes from a study of patients and donors after allogeneic stem cell transplantation. CDR1 is DFQATT, CDR2 SNEGSKA, per germline (reference sequence). The CDR3 consists of 15 residues. Deletions cut 6 bases from V and 1 base from J, with 18 bases between. Each CDR3 protein is one row after TCRdb ran MiXCR on the RT-PCR reads. The table has about 210,000 distinct CDR3 sequences, around 40% seen once; the top ten hold under 14%. The V and J genes are TRBV20-1 and TRBJ1-1; D is unclear. The TCR originated in a human donor who was either an allogeneic HSCT recipient or a stem cell or donor lymphocyte infusion donor (not recorded which). It is not recorded whose cells these are; they may come from a transplant donor. Source material: blood, either unsorted or a sorted T cell fraction (not recorded which). CDR3 amino acids: CSASGYRTENTEAFF. Here the CDR3 DNA reads TGCAGTGCCAGCGGATATAGAACAGAGAACACTGAAGCTTTCTTT.